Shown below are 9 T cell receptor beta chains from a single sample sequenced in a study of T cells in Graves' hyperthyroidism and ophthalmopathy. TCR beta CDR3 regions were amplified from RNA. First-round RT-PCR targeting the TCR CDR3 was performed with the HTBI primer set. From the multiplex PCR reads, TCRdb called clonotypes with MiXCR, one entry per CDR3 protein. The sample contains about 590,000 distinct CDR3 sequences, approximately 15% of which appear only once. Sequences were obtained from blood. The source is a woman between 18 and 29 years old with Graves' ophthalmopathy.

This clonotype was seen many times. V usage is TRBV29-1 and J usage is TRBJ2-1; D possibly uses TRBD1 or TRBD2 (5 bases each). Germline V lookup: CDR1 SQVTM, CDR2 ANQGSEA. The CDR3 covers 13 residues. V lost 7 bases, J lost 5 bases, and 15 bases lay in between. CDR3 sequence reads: CSASTGTNNEQFF. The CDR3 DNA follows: TGCAGCGCTTCGACCGGGACGAACAATGAGCAGTTCTTC.

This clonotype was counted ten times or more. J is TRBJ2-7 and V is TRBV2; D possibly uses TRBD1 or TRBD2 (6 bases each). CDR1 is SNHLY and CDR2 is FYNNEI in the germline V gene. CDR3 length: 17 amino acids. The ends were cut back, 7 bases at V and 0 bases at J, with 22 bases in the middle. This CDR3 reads CASTGFRGASDSYEQYF. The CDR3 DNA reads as TGTGCCAGCACTGGGTTCAGGGGAGCTAGCGACTCCTACGAGCAGTACTTC. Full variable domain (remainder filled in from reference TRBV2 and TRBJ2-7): EPEVTQTPSHQVTQMGQEVILRCVPISNHLYFYWYRQILGQKVEFLVSFYNNEISEKSEIFDDQFSVERPDGSNFTLKIRSTKLEDSAMYFCASTGFRGASDSYEQYFGPGTRLTVT.

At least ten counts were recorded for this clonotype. The chain's CDR3 is CASGREGGQPQHF. The CDR3 DNA sequence: TGTGCCAGCGGCAGGGAGGGGGGGCAGCCCCAGCATTTT. J is TRBJ1-5 and V is TRBV2; possibly TRBD1 for D (6 bases). This CDR3 contains 13 residues. Germline loops: CDR1 SNHLY, CDR2 FYNNEI. V lost 8 bases, J lost 7 bases, and 15 bases lay in between.

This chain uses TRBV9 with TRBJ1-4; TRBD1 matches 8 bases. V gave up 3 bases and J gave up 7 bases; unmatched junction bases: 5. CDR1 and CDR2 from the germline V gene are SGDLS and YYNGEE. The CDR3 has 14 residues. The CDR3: CASSGQGAGEKLFF. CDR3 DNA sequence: TGTGCCAGCAGCGGGCAGGGGGCTGGTGAAAAACTGTTTTTT.

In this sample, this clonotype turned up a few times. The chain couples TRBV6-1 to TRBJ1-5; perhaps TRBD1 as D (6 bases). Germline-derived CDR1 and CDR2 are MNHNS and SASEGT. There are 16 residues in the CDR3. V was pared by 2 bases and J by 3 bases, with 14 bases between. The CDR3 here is CASSEFGGRNNQPQHF. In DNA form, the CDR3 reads TGTGCCAGCAGTGAATTTGGGGGCAGAAACAATCAGCCCCAGCATTTT.

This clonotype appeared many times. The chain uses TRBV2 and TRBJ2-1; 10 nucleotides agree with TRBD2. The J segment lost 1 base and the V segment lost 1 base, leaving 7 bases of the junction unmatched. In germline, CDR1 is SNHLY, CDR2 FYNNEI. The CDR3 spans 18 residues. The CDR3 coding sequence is TGTGCCAGCAGTGAAGAGCTAGCGGGAGATCTGTCCTACAATGAGCAGTTCTTC. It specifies CASSEELAGDLSYNEQFF.

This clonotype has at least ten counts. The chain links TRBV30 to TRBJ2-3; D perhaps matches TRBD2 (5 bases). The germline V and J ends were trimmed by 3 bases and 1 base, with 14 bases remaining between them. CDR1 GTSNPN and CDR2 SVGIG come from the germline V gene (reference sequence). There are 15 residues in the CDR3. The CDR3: CAWSMEAGRTDTQYF. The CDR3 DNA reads TGTGCCTGGAGCATGGAGGCAGGTCGCACAGATACGCAGTATTTT.

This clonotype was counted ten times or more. CDR3 region: CASSVGQGAGEQYF. The CDR3 DNA is TGTGCCAGCAGCGTGGGGCAGGGGGCTGGCGAGCAGTACTTC. The chain uses TRBV9 and TRBJ2-7; 8 bases are shared with TRBD1. The CDR3 is 14 amino acids. The junction had 7 bases not matched to a gene; V was cut back by 2 bases and J by 6 bases. The germline CDR1 and CDR2 sequences are SGDLS and YYNGEE. Filled out from reference TRBV9 and TRBJ2-7, the complete variable domain reads DSGVTQTPKHLITATGQRVTLRCSPRSGDLSVYWYQQSLDQGLQFLIQYYNGEERAKGNILERFSAQQFPDLHSELNLSSLELGDSALYFCASSVGQGAGEQYFGPGTRLTVT.

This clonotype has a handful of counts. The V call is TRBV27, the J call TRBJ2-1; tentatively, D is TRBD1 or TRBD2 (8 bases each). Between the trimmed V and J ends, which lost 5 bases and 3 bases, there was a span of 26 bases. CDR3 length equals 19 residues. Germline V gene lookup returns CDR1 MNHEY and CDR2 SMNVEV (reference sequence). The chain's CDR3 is CASSPTGTGLGLGYNEQFF. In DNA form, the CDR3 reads TGTGCCAGCAGTCCCACCGGGACAGGTTTGGGACTAGGCTACAATGAGCAGTTCTTC.